This entry concerns a single T cell receptor (beta chain). Antigen unknown. TCRdb re-called the 5' RACE reads through MiXCR, storing one row per CDR3 protein. The data hold under 300,000 distinct CDR3 sequences, with 6% to 7% observed a single time. The data stem from a study of identical twins. Study-level points and caveats: Its conclusions, products of cross-sectional statistical analysis, did not come from following the same donors.

The same specimen was also included in a second study, on T cells expressing NK-cell markers. That publication notes: An anti-gamma-delta TCR antibody was added in several experiments. It restricted sorting to alpha-beta TCR-expressing T cells. For a handful of donors, the dominant NKG2C+ clonotypes made up roughly 1.0-8% of their CD8+ T cells.

The sample was CD8+ T cells sorted from blood. This TCR was sampled from a woman younger than 30 in good health.

CDR3 residues: CSARQGTYNEQFF. The CDR3, as DNA: TGCAGTGCTCGCCAGGGGACCTACAATGAGCAGTTCTTC. The gene calls are TRBV20-1 and TRBJ2-1; a possible D gene is TRBD1 (6 bases). CDR1 DFQATT and CDR2 SNEGSKA come from the germline V gene (reference sequence). The V and J ends lost 5 bases and 2 bases respectively, with 10 bases between them. The CDR3 covers 13 residues.